This T cell receptor beta chain comes out of a study of siplizumab effects on memory and regulatory T cells. Study-level points and caveats: Tregs proliferating in siplizumab cultures lacked confirmation of their suppressive function. Assignment of a naive or memory phenotype failed for roughly 75-95% of the proliferating CD4+ or CD8+ clones.

TCRdb's copy holds only in-frame clones and misses some; the assay was immunoSEQ multiplex PCR. This table has about 120,000 clones, 94% appearing once. Of note for this clone: The antigen is not known.

The TCR originated in a human donor in good health. Sequenced sample: non-Treg CD4+ T cells sorted from blood.

CDR3 sequence: CASSSGLVYEQFF. As DNA, the CDR3 is TGTGCCAGCAGCTCAGGACTAGTGTATGAGCAGTTCTTC. The V gene is TRBV7-6, the J gene TRBJ2-1; 7 nucleotides agree with TRBD2. The CDR3 spans 13 residues. CDR1 and CDR2 (germline): SGHVS, FNYEAQ. Trimming took 4 bases from V and 8 from J; bases not matched to a gene: 5.